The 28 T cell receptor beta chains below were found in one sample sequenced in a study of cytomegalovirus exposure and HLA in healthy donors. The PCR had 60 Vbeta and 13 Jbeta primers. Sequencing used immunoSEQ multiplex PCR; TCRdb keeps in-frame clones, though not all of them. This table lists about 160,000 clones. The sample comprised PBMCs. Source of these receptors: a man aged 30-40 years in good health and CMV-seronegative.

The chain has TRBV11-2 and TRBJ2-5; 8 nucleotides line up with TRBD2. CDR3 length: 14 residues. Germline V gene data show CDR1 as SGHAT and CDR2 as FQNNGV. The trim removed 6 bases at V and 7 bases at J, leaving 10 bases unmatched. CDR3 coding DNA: TGTGCCAGCAGTCCAGGACTAGCTGAGGCGACCCAGTACTTC. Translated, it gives CASSPGLAEATQYF. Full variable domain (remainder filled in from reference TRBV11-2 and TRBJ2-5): EAGVAQSPRYKIIEKRQSVAFWCNPISGHATLYWYQQILGQGPKLLIQFQNNGVVDDSQLPKDRFSAERLKGVDSTLKIQPAKLEDSAVYLCASSPGLAEATQYFGPGTRLLVL.

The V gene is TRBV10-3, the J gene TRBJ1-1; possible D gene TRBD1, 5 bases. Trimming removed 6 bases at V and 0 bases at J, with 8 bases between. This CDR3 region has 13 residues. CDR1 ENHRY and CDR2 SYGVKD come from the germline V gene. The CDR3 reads CAISQGLNTEAFF. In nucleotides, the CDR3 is TGTGCCATCAGCCAGGGCTTGAACACTGAAGCTTTCTTT.

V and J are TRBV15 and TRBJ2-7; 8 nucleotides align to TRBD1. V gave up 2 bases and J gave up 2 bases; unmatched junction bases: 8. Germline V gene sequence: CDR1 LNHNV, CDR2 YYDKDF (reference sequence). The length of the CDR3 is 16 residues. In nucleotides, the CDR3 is TGTGCCACCAGCAGAACTTACACAGGGGGTGCCTACGAGCAGTACTTC. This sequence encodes CATSRTYTGGAYEQYF.

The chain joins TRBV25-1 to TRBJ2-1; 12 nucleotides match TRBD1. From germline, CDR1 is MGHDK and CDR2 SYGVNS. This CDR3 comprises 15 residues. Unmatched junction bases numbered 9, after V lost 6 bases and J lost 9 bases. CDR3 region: CASRRPGQGAGEQFF. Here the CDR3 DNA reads TGTGCCAGCAGACGACCGGGACAGGGGGCTGGTGAGCAGTTCTTC.

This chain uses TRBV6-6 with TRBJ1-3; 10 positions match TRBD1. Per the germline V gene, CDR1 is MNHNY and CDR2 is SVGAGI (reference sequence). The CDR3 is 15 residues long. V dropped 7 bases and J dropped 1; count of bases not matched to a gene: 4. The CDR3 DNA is TGTGCCAGCACCCGACAGGGGGCATCTGGAAACACCATATATTTT. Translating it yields CASTRQGASGNTIYF.

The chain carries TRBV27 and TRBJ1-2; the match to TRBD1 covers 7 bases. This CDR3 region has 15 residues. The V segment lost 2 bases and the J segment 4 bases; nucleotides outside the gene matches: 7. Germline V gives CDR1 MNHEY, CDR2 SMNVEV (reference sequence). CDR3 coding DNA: TGTGCCAGCAGTTTACTCACAGGGGCCGTCTATGGCTACACCTTC. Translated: CASSLLTGAVYGYTF.

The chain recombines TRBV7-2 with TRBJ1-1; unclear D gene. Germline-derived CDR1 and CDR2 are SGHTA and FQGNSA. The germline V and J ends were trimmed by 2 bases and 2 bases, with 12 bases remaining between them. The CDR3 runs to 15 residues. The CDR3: CASSLQALHNTEAFF. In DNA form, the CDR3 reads TGTGCCAGCAGCTTACAGGCCCTGCATAACACTGAAGCTTTCTTT.

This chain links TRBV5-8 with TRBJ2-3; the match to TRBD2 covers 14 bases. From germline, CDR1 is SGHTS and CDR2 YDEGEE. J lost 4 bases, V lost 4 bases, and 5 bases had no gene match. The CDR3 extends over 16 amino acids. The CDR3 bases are TGTGCCAGCAGCGCGGGACTAGCGGGAGAATCAGATACGCAGTATTTT. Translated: CASSAGLAGESDTQYF.

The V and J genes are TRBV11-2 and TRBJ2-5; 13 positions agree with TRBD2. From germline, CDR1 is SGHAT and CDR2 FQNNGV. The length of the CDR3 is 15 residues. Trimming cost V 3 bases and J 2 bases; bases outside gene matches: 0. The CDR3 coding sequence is TGTGCCAGCAGCTTGGGACTAGCGGGACAAGAGACCCAGTACTTC. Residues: CASSLGLAGQETQYF.

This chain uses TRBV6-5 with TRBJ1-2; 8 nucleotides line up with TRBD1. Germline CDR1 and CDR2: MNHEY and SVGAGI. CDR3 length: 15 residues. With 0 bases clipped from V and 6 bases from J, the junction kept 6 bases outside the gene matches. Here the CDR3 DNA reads TGTGCCAGCAGTTACTCGCCAGGGGGCCGTCATGGCTACACCTTC. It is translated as CASSYSPGGRHGYTF.

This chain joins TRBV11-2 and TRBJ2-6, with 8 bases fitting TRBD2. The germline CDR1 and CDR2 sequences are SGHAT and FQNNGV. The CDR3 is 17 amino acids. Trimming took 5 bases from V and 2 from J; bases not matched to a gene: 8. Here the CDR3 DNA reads TGTGCCAGCAGCCGTAGACGGGGGGGCCCTGGGGCCAACGTCCTGACTTTC. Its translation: CASSRRRGGPGANVLTF.

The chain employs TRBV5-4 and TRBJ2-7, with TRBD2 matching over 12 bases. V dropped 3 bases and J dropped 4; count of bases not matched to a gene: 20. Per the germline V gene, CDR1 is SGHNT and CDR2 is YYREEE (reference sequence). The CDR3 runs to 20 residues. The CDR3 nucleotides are TGTGCCAGCAGCTCCGGGGGGAGGTTGTCCCTAGCGGGAGGGCCTTACGAGCAGTACTTC. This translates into CASSSGGRLSLAGGPYEQYF. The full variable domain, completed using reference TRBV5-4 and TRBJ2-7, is ETGVTQSPTHLIKTRGQQVTLRCSSQSGHNTVSWYQQALGQGPQFIFQYYREEENGRGNFPPRFSGLQFPNYSSELNVNALELDDSALYLCASSSGGRLSLAGGPYEQYFGPGTRLTVT.

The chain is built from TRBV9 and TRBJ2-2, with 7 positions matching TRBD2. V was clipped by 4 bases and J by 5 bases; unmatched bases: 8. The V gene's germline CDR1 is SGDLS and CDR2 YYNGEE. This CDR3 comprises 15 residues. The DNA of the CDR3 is TGTGCCAGCAGCCCCCGTGGGGGGGTTACCGGGGAGCTGTTTTTT. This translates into CASSPRGGVTGELFF.

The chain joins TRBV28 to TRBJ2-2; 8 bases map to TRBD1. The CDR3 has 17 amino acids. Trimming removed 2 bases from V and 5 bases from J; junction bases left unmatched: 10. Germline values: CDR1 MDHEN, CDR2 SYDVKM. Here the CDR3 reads CASSLLGQGAWTGELFF. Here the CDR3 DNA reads TGTGCCAGCAGTTTACTCGGGCAGGGGGCATGGACCGGGGAGCTGTTTTTT. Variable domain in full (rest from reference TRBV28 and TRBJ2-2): DVKVTQSSRYLVKRTGEKVFLECVQDMDHENMFWYRQDPGLGLRLIYFSYDVKMKEKGDIPEGYSVSREKKERFSLILESASTNQTSMYLCASSLLGQGAWTGELFFGEGSRLTVL.

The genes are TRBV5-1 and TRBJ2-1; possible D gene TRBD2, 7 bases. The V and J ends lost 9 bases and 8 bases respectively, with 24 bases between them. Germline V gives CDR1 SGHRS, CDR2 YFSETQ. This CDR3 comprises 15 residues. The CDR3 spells CATTEGGGSRHEQFF. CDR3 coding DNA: TGCGCCACTACCGAGGGGGGCGGGAGTAGGCATGAGCAGTTCTTC. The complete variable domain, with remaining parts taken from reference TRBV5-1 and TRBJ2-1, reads KAGVTQTPRYLIKTRGQQVTLSCSPISGHRSVSWYQQTPGQGLQFLFEYFSETQRNKGNFPGRFSGRQFSNSRSEMNVSTLELGDSALYLCATTEGGGSRHEQFFGPGTRLTVL.

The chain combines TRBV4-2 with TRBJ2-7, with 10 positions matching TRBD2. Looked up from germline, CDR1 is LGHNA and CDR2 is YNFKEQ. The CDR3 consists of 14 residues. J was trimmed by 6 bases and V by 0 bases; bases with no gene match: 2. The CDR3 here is CASSQELAGTEQYF. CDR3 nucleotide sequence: TGTGCCAGCAGCCAAGAACTAGCGGGAACCGAGCAGTACTTC.

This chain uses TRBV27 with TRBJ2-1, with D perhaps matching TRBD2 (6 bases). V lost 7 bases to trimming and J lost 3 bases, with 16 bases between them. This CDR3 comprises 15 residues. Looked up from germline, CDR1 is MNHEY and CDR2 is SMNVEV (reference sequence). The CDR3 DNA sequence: TGTGCCAGCATTGGTTTCCGGGAGAACTACAATGAGCAGTTCTTC. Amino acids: CASIGFRENYNEQFF.

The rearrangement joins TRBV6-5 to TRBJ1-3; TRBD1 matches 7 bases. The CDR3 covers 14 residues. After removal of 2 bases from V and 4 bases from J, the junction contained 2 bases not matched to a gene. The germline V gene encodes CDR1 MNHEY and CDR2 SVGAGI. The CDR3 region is CASSYRGPGNTIYF. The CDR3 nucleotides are TGTGCCAGCAGTTACAGGGGGCCAGGAAACACCATATATTTT.

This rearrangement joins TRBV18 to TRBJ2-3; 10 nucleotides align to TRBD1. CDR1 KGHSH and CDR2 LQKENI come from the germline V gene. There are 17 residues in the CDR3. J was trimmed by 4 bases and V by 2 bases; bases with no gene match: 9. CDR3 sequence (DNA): TGTGCCAGCTCACCAATAGTCCCGGGACAGGGGCCAGATACGCAGTATTTT. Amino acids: CASSPIVPGQGPDTQYF.

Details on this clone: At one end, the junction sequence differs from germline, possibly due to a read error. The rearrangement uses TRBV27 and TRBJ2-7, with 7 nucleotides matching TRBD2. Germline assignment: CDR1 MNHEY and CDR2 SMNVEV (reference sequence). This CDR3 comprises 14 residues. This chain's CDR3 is CAGSFRGSSYEQYF. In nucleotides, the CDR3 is TGTGCCGGCAGTTTCCGCGGGAGCTCCTACGAGCAGTACTTC.

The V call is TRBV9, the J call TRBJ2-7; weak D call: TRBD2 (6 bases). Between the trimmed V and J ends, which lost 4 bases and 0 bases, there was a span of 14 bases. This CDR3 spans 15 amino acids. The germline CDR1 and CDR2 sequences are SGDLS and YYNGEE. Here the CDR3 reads CASSPGLVSSYEQYF. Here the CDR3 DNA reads TGTGCCAGCAGCCCGGGACTTGTGAGCTCCTACGAGCAGTACTTC.

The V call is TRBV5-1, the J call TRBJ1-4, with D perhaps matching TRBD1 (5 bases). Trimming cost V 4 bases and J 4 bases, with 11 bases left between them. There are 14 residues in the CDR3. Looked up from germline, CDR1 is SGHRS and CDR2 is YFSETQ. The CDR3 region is CASSSHRNNEKLFF. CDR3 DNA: TGCGCCAGCAGCAGTCACAGGAATAATGAAAAACTGTTTTTT.

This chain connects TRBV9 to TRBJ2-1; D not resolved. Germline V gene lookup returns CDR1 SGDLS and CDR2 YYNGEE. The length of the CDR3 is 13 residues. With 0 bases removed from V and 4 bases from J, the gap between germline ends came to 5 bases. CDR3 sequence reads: CASSVAEYNEQFF. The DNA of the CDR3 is TGTGCCAGCAGCGTAGCAGAATACAATGAGCAGTTCTTC.

The CDR3 is CASSEEERAGSYEQYF. CDR3 coding DNA: TGTGCCAGCAGTGAAGAAGAGCGGGCGGGTTCCTACGAGCAGTACTTC. The chain carries TRBV6-1 and TRBJ2-5, with a weak D call TRBD2 (6 bases). The J call may not be correct, given that the DNA end is closer to TRBJ2-7. The V gene's germline CDR1 is MNHNS and CDR2 SASEGT. The CDR3 consists of 16 residues.

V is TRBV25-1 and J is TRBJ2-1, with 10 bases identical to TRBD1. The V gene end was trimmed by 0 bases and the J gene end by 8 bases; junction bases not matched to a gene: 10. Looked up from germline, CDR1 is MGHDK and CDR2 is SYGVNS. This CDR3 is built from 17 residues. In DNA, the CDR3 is TGTGCCAGCAGTGAATACCCGGGACAGGGGCGCTGGTATGAGCAGTTCTTC. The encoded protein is CASSEYPGQGRWYEQFF.

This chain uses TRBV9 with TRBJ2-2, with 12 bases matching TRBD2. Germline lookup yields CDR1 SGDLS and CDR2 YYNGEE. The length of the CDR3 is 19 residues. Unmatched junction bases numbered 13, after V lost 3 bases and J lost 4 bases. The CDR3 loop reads CASSGGLAGTLLVTGELFF. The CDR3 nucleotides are TGTGCCAGCAGCGGAGGACTAGCGGGAACCCTTCTTGTCACCGGGGAGCTGTTTTTT. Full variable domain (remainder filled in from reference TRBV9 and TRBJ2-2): DSGVTQTPKHLITATGQRVTLRCSPRSGDLSVYWYQQSLDQGLQFLIQYYNGEERAKGNILERFSAQQFPDLHSELNLSSLELGDSALYFCASSGGLAGTLLVTGELFFGEGSRLTVL.

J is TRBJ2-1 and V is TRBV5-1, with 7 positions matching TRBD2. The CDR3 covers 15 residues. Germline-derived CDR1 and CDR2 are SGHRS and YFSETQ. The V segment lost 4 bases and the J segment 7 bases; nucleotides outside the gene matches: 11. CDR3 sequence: CASSPLAGEVNEQFF. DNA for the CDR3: TGCGCCAGCAGCCCTTTGGCGGGAGAGGTAAATGAGCAGTTCTTC.

As DNA, the CDR3 is TGTGCCAGCAGTGAAGCGTGGAGGGCTAGTCAGCCCCAGCATTTT. Its translation is CASSEAWRASQPQHF. The chain has TRBV6-1 and TRBJ1-5; unclear D gene. Trimming removed 0 bases at V and 6 bases at J, with 12 bases between. The CDR3 totals 15 residues. Germline lookup yields CDR1 MNHNS and CDR2 SASEGT.